This TCR beta chain came from a study of blood T cell repertoires in COVID-19. On the study more broadly: Sample material is recorded as cDNA or gDNA derived from T cells, B-cell-depleted T cells, or PBMCs.

TCRdb's copy holds only in-frame clones and misses some; the assay was immunoSEQ multiplex PCR. This table holds hundreds of thousands of clones, 85% found once. Germline V gives CDR1 SGHTA, CDR2 FQGNSA. The CDR3 totals 13 residues. Trimming stripped 3 bases from V and 13 bases from J, with 16 bases between. J is TRBJ2-1 and V is TRBV7-2, with D unclear. Sequencing was performed on peripheral blood. This sequence was found in a human donor in a cohort sampled during active COVID-19. CDR3: CASSFEAGDEQFF. CDR3 DNA sequence: TGTGCCAGCAGCTTTGAAGCAGGTGACGAACAGTTCTTC.